This passage covers 27 T cell receptor beta chains from one sample sequenced in a study of cytomegalovirus exposure and HLA in healthy donors. Vbeta (60) and Jbeta (13) primers were used in the PCR. The assay was immunoSEQ multiplex PCR, and TCRdb's table has in-frame clones only and misses some. The sample has approximately 150,000 clones, approximately 84% seen once. The sample comprised PBMCs. The receptors derive from a woman aged 55-75 years in good health and CMV-seropositive.

The J gene is TRBJ2-7, the V gene TRBV5-6, with D perhaps matching TRBD1 (6 bases). Trimming shortened V by 0 bases and J by 4 bases, and 11 bases separated the two germline ends. There are 14 residues in the CDR3. Per the germline V gene, CDR1 is SGHDT and CDR2 is YYEEEE. CDR3 sequence (DNA): TGTGCCAGCAGCTTGGAACAGGGTCGATACGAGCAGTACTTC. Its translation: CASSLEQGRYEQYF.

The rearrangement links TRBV28 to TRBJ2-5; 15 bases map to TRBD2. The trim removed 2 bases at V and 4 bases at J, leaving 5 bases unmatched. The CDR3 runs to 17 residues. Germline loops: CDR1 MDHEN, CDR2 SYDVKM. CDR3 in DNA: TGTGCCAGCAGTTTACTCAGGACTAGCGGGAGGGCAGAGACCCAGTACTTC. Translating it yields CASSLLRTSGRAETQYF.

This clone was detected only once. V usage is TRBV4-1 and J usage is TRBJ2-7, with TRBD2 matching 10 bases. This CDR3 has 15 amino acids. Trimming at V came to 2 bases and at J to 5 bases, leaving 6 bases not matched to a gene. The germline CDR1 and CDR2 sequences are MGHRA and YSYEKL. CDR3 in DNA: TGCGCCAGCAGCCAACTAGCGGGAGACGTGAACGAGCAGTACTTC. This gives the protein CASSQLAGDVNEQYF.

In this sample, this clone turned up a few times. This chain joins TRBV5-1 and TRBJ2-1, with 15 bases lining up with TRBD2. The germline gives CDR1 SGHRS, CDR2 YFSETQ. The CDR3 is 18 amino acids. The junction had 13 bases not matched to a gene; V was cut back by 5 bases and J by 7 bases. This CDR3 is CASSLVGTSGRIGNEQFF. The DNA of the CDR3 is TGCGCCAGCAGTTTAGTCGGGACTAGCGGGAGGATCGGGAATGAGCAGTTCTTC.

The rearrangement joins TRBV19 to TRBJ1-1; 9 bases are shared with TRBD1. The germline gives CDR1 LNHDA, CDR2 SQIVND (reference sequence). There are 16 residues in the CDR3. J lost 2 bases, V lost 5 bases, and 9 bases had no gene match. The CDR3 DNA is TGTGCCAGTAGTGCACGGACAGGGGTCCCCAACACTGAAGCTTTCTTT. This sequence encodes CASSARTGVPNTEAFF.

The chain is built from TRBV30 and TRBJ1-1; TRBD1 matches at 8 bases. CDR3 length: 14 residues. Germline CDR1 is GTSNPN and CDR2 is SVGIG (reference sequence). The junction had 10 bases not matched to a gene; V was cut back by 6 bases and J by 4 bases. CDR3 nucleotides: TGTGCCTGCGTAGACAGGGGAATAGGCACTGAAGCTTTCTTT. This gives the protein CACVDRGIGTEAFF.

The chain carries TRBV9 and TRBJ2-3, with 10 bases identical to TRBD2. This CDR3 has 15 amino acids. The ends lost 0 bases at V and 6 bases at J; junction bases unmatched: 4. CDR1 SGDLS and CDR2 YYNGEE come from the germline V gene. CDR3 coding DNA: TGTGCCAGCAGCGTAGATGGTAGCGGGAGGGATACGCAGTATTTT. Translating it yields CASSVDGSGRDTQYF.

This chain links TRBV7-2 with TRBJ2-5, with D possibly TRBD1 on 6 matching bases. The length of the CDR3 is 14 residues. V lost 5 bases and J 2 bases, leaving 12 bases between the germline ends. CDR1 and CDR2 (germline): SGHTA, FQGNSA. For the CDR3, the DNA is TGTGCCAGCAGCCAGAGGACAGTTCAAGAGACCCAGTACTTC. It yields the protein CASSQRTVQETQYF.

J is TRBJ1-6 and V is TRBV7-2, with a tentative D call TRBD1 (5 bases). Germline assignment: CDR1 SGHTA and CDR2 FQGNSA. The V gene lost 2 bases and the J gene lost 10 bases, with 9 bases spanning the gap. The CDR3 length is 13 residues. The CDR3 loop is CASSLTGESPLHF. DNA of the CDR3: TGTGCCAGCAGCTTAACGGGGGAATCACCCCTCCACTTT.

CDR3 nucleotide sequence: TGTGCCAGCAGCTTAGAGGGAGGAGAGACCCAGTACTTC. Amino acid sequence: CASSLEGGETQYF. V is TRBV11-3 and J is TRBJ2-5; D perhaps matches TRBD2 (6 bases). CDR1 and CDR2 from the germline V gene are SGHNT and YENEEA. V was pared by 0 bases and J by 4 bases, with 6 bases between. The CDR3 loop spans 13 amino acids.

The chain is built from TRBV19 and TRBJ1-5; tentative D call: TRBD1 (6 bases). CDR3 length: 17 residues. The ends were cut back, 3 bases at V and 4 bases at J, with 19 bases in the middle. Germline V gives CDR1 LNHDA, CDR2 SQIVND (reference sequence). In DNA form, the CDR3 reads TGTGCCAGTAGTATGGACGGATCTGACAGGCCAAATCAGCCCCAGCATTTT. It yields the protein CASSMDGSDRPNQPQHF.

J is TRBJ2-1 and V is TRBV2; tentative D call: TRBD1 (6 bases). CDR1 and CDR2 (germline): SNHLY, FYNNEI. This CDR3 contains 11 residues. The V end was cut by 6 bases, the J end by 9 bases, with 9 bases between. The CDR3 nucleotides are TGTGCCAGCAGGGGGGCGGGTGAGCAGTTCTTC. This sequence encodes CASRGAGEQFF.

The chain uses TRBV9 and TRBJ2-3, with 9 bases lining up with TRBD1. CDR1 SGDLS and CDR2 YYNGEE come from the germline V gene. CDR3 length: 15 residues. V shed 0 bases, J shed 5 bases, and the junction held 4 bases outside the gene matches. CDR3 region: CASSVGTGVLDTQYF. The CDR3 bases are TGTGCCAGCAGCGTAGGGACAGGGGTCTTAGATACGCAGTATTTT.

The gene calls are TRBV28 and TRBJ2-5, with no clear D. This CDR3 region has 12 residues. V was trimmed by 8 bases and J by 1 base, leaving 8 bases between them. Germline values: CDR1 MDHEN, CDR2 SYDVKM. The CDR3 region has the DNA TGTGCCAGCCAGACACTCCAAGAGACCCAGTACTTC. Translating it yields CASQTLQETQYF.

This chain uses TRBV15 with TRBJ2-5; D perhaps matches TRBD2 (6 bases). Looked up from germline, CDR1 is LNHNV and CDR2 is YYDKDF (reference sequence). V lost 1 base to trimming and J lost 0 bases, with 9 bases between them. The CDR3 covers 15 residues. The CDR3, as DNA: TGTGCCACCAGCAGAGCTAGCGCATACCAAGAGACCCAGTACTTC. Protein sequence: CATSRASAYQETQYF.

As DNA, the CDR3 is TGCGCCAGCAGCGTAGGACAGGCAGTTCTAGCCAAAAACATTCAGTACTTC. Translation gives CASSVGQAVLAKNIQYF. V and J are TRBV5-1 and TRBJ2-4; 7 bases match TRBD1. J lost 0 bases, V lost 4 bases, and 10 bases had no gene match. CDR1 SGHRS and CDR2 YFSETQ come from the germline V gene. This CDR3 region has 17 residues.

This clone came up a few times. The CDR3: CSVVEAATDTQYF. CDR3 sequence (DNA): TGCAGCGTTGTCGAAGCGGCCACAGATACGCAGTATTTT. The gene calls are TRBV29-1 and TRBJ2-3; possibly TRBD2 for D (5 bases). Germline-derived CDR1 and CDR2 are SQVTM and ANQGSEA. The length of the CDR3 is 13 residues. Trimming took 4 bases from V and 2 from J, leaving 10 bases between them.

There are a few counts of this clone. V usage is TRBV5-1 and J usage is TRBJ2-1, with 7 bases identical to TRBD1. The CDR3 is made up of 13 amino acids. With V trimmed by 4 bases and J by 8 bases, 6 bases remained unmatched. Germline V CDR1 and CDR2: SGHRS, YFSETQ. CDR3 in DNA: TGCGCCAGCAGCCTACAGGGGTTTGATGAGCAGTTCTTC. It yields the protein CASSLQGFDEQFF.

The V gene is TRBV7-2, the J gene TRBJ1-1; D might be TRBD1 (6 bases). Looked up from germline, CDR1 is SGHTA and CDR2 is FQGNSA. Trimming took off 4 bases at V and 6 bases at J, with 18 bases between the two ends. The CDR3 contains 15 residues. CDR3 DNA sequence: TGTGCCAGCAGCTCCCCCCCAGGGGTGAGCTCTGAAGCTTTCTTT. Protein product: CASSSPPGVSSEAFF.

The gene calls are TRBV4-2 and TRBJ2-3, with 9 bases lining up with TRBD2. The CDR3 totals 15 residues. Germline V lookup: CDR1 LGHNA, CDR2 YNFKEQ. Losses at the gene ends were 4 bases for V and 1 base for J; bases not matched to a gene: 3. CDR3 nucleotides: TGTGCCAGCAGCCCGCGGGAGGGCGGCACAGATACGCAGTATTTT. As protein: CASSPREGGTDTQYF.

The V and J genes are TRBV6-6 and TRBJ2-5, with 14 bases matching TRBD2. V shed 6 bases, J shed 4 bases, and the junction held 7 bases outside the gene matches. Germline CDR1 reads MNHNY; CDR2 reads SVGAGI (reference sequence). This CDR3 is 16 amino acids long. CDR3 protein: CASSGTSGRPGETQYF. The DNA of the CDR3 is TGTGCCAGCAGCGGGACTAGCGGGAGACCAGGAGAGACCCAGTACTTC.

The chain recombines TRBV30 with TRBJ2-1, with 7 bases fitting TRBD2. CDR1 GTSNPN and CDR2 SVGIG come from the germline V gene (reference sequence). V trimming: 5 bases; J trimming: 6 bases; junction bases outside the gene matches: 10. The CDR3 is 14 amino acids. The CDR3 protein is CAWSTSGISNEQFF. In nucleotides, the CDR3 is TGTGCCTGGTCTACAAGCGGGATAAGCAATGAGCAGTTCTTC.

V is TRBV19 and J is TRBJ2-1; no clear D gene. CDR1 and CDR2 (germline): LNHDA, SQIVND (reference sequence). V shed 2 bases and J shed 0 bases, with 17 bases lying between them. The CDR3 has 18 amino acids. CDR3 sequence (DNA): TGTGCCAGTAGTATAAAGCAAGGAACAGCCCGCTCCTACAATGAGCAGTTCTTC. It is translated as CASSIKQGTARSYNEQFF.

The chain carries TRBV27 and TRBJ2-7, with 10 bases lining up with TRBD2. The ends lost 4 bases at V and 1 base at J; junction bases unmatched: 1. Germline values: CDR1 MNHEY, CDR2 SMNVEV (reference sequence). This CDR3 spans 14 amino acids. CDR3: CASSWTSGSYEQYF. The CDR3 nucleotides are TGTGCCAGCAGTTGGACTAGCGGTTCCTACGAGCAGTACTTC.

The chain couples TRBV6-4 to TRBJ2-5; 10 bases map to TRBD1. The CDR3 is made up of 15 amino acids. Trimming at V came to 5 bases and at J to 2 bases, leaving 5 bases not matched to a gene. Germline CDR1 reads MRHNA; CDR2 reads SNTAGT. CDR3 nucleotide sequence: TGTGCCAGCAGTCCCGGGACAGGGGATCAAGAGACCCAGTACTTC. The encoded protein is CASSPGTGDQETQYF.

The chain carries TRBV10-3 and TRBJ2-2; 7 bases are a match to TRBD1. The CDR3 is 16 residues long. The germline V gene encodes CDR1 ENHRY and CDR2 SYGVKD. V shed 0 bases and J 5 bases; nucleotides not matched to a gene: 6. CDR3 nucleotides: TGTGCCATCAGTGAGTCGGGAAGGGGGCTAACCGGGGAGCTGTTTTTT. This sequence encodes CAISESGRGLTGELFF.

V is TRBV30 and J is TRBJ2-5; 12 bases are a match to TRBD2. The germline CDR1 and CDR2 sequences are GTSNPN and SVGIG (reference sequence). The CDR3 consists of 12 residues. V lost 2 bases to trimming and J lost 13 bases; unmatched junction nucleotides: 5. As DNA, the CDR3 is TGTGCCTGGAGTCCGACTAGCGGGAGTGCGTACTTC. It encodes CAWSPTSGSAYF.